Presented here are 10 T cell receptor beta chains from one specimen sequenced in a study of cytomegalovirus exposure and HLA in healthy donors. The PCR employed 60 Vbeta primers together with 13 Jbeta primers. The assay was immunoSEQ multiplex PCR, and TCRdb's table has in-frame clones only and misses some. Here the sample spans some 190,000 clones, 65% to 85% being singletons. Sequenced sample: PBMCs. The receptors originated from a male donor in good health and CMV-seronegative.

This chain links TRBV10-3 with TRBJ2-7, with D perhaps matching TRBD1 (5 bases). Germline loops: CDR1 ENHRY, CDR2 SYGVKD. CDR3 length: 12 amino acids. V was cut by 4 bases and J by 3 bases, with 7 bases left in between. As DNA, the CDR3 is TGTGCCATCAGTGTTACAGGCTACGAGCAGTACTTC. It translates to CAISVTGYEQYF.

V gene TRBV4-3 combines with J gene TRBJ1-1; D is unclear. The CDR3 length is 16 residues. Trimming shortened V by 0 bases and J by 1 base, and 12 bases separated the two germline ends. CDR1 and CDR2 from the germline V gene are LGHNA and YSLEER. In DNA form, the CDR3 reads TGCGCCAGCAGCCAAGATACCGGTTCGTCGAACACTGAAGCTTTCTTT. Translation: CASSQDTGSSNTEAFF.

The chain links TRBV6-5 to TRBJ1-6, with TRBD1 as a possible D gene (6 bases). The V end lost 2 bases, the J end lost 7 bases, and 9 bases lay between the germline ends. Germline lookup yields CDR1 MNHEY and CDR2 SVGAGI. The CDR3 runs to 14 residues. The CDR3 DNA follows: TGTGCCAGCAGTTACGAGGGGGGGAATTCACCCCTCCACTTT. Protein: CASSYEGGNSPLHF.

This clone showed up just once. The genes are TRBV7-9 and TRBJ2-5, with TRBD2 matching 15 bases. CDR1 and CDR2 (germline): SEHNR, FQNEAQ (reference sequence). J gave up 4 bases and V 4 bases, and 4 bases lay outside the gene matches. CDR3 length equals 16 residues. The DNA for the CDR3 is TGTGCCAGCAGCTGGCGGACTAGCGGGGGGGTAGAGACCCAGTACTTC. Translated, it gives CASSWRTSGGVETQYF. Full variable domain (rest looked up from reference TRBV7-9 and TRBJ2-5): DTGVSQNPRHKITKRGQNVTFRCDPISEHNRLYWYRQTLGQGPEFLTYFQNEAQLEKSRLLSDRFSAERPKGSFSTLEIQRTEQGDSAMYLCASSWRTSGGVETQYFGPGTRLLVL.

The gene calls are TRBV21-1 and TRBJ2-7; whether TRBD1, the table's D call, matches the DNA was not checked. TRBV21-1 is a known pseudogene. This CDR3 is built from 16 residues. CDR3 residues: CASSAPPGQGVREQYF. The CDR3 DNA sequence: TGTGCCAGCAGCGCACCCCCGGGACAGGGGGTAAGAGAGCAGTACTTC.

As DNA, the CDR3 is TGCGCCAGCAGCCAACCGGGACAGGGGTATAGCTACACCTTC. This encodes CASSQPGQGYSYTF. This chain joins TRBV4-1 and TRBJ1-2; 10 nucleotides agree with TRBD1. The CDR3 sequence is 14 residues long. Germline-derived CDR1 and CDR2 are MGHRA and YSYEKL. The ends lost 2 bases at V and 9 bases at J; junction bases unmatched: 6.

The chain joins TRBV2 to TRBJ1-5; perhaps TRBD1 as D (6 bases). The CDR3 runs to 14 residues. Germline assignment: CDR1 SNHLY and CDR2 FYNNEI. Trimming stripped 6 bases from V and 4 bases from J, with 13 bases between. CDR3 bases: TGTGCCAGCAGGATTCAGGGGCCGAATCAGCCCCAGCATTTT. It is translated as CASRIQGPNQPQHF.

The gene calls are TRBV4-1 and TRBJ2-1; TRBD2 agrees at 13 bases. This CDR3 spans 20 amino acids. Germline CDR1 is MGHRA and CDR2 is YSYEKL. The ends lost 0 bases at V and 0 bases at J; junction bases unmatched: 8. CDR3 sequence reads: CASSQEPGLAGPSSYNEQFF. DNA for the CDR3: TGCGCCAGCAGCCAAGAGCCGGGACTAGCGGGGCCGAGCTCCTACAATGAGCAGTTCTTC.

The rearrangement links TRBV25-1 to TRBJ2-1; TRBD2 agrees at 12 bases. CDR3 size: 16 residues. Germline V gene sequence: CDR1 MGHDK, CDR2 SYGVNS. V dropped 5 bases and J dropped 7; count of bases not matched to a gene: 9. CDR3 nucleotides: TGTGCCAGCAGTCTCCCCGGGACTAGCGGGCTGAATGAGCAGTTCTTC. Translated: CASSLPGTSGLNEQFF.

The chain couples TRBV19 to TRBJ1-1, with 7 bases fitting TRBD1. Looked up from germline, CDR1 is LNHDA and CDR2 is SQIVND (reference sequence). The CDR3 covers 15 residues. V shed 5 bases and J 4 bases; nucleotides not matched to a gene: 10. CDR3 amino acids: CASSFARGSSTEAFF. The CDR3, as DNA: TGTGCCAGTAGTTTCGCCAGGGGGTCGAGCACTGAAGCTTTCTTT.